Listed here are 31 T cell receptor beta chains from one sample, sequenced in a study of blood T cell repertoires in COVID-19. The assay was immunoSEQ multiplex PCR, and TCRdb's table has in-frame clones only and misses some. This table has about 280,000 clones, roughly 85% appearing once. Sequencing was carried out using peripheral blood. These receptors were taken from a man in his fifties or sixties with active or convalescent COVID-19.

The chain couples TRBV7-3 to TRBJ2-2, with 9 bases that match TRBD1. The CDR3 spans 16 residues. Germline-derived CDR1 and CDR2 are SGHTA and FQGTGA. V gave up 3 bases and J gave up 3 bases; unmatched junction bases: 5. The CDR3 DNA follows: TGTGCCAGCAGCTTCCGACAGGGGGGGTACACCGGGGAGCTGTTTTTT. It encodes CASSFRQGGYTGELFF.

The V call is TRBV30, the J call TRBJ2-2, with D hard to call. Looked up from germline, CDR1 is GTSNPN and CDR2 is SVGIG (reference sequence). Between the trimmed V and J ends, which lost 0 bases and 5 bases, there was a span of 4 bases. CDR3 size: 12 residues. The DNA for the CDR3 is TGTGCCTGGAGTGTCCAGACCGGGGAGCTGTTTTTT. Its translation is CAWSVQTGELFF. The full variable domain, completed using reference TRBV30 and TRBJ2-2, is SQTIHQWPATLVQPVGSPLSLECTVEGTSNPNLYWYRQAAGRGLQLLFYSVGIGQISSEVPQNLSASRPQDRQFILSSKKLLLSDSGFYLCAWSVQTGELFFGEGSRLTVL.

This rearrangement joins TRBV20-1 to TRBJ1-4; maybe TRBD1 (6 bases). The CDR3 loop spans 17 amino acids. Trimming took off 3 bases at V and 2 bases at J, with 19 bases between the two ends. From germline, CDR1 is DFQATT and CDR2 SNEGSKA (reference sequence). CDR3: CSASLARGLSTNEKLFF. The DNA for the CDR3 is TGCAGTGCTAGTCTGGCCAGGGGCCTTTCTACTAATGAAAAACTGTTTTTT.

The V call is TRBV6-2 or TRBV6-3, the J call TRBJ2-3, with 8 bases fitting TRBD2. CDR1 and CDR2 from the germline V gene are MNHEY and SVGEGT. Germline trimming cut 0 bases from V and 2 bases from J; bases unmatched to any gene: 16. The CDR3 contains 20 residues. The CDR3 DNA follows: TGTGCCAGCAGTTACTCGATCCCTAGCGGGCCAACGCATCCCACAGATACGCAGTATTTT. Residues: CASSYSIPSGPTHPTDTQYF.

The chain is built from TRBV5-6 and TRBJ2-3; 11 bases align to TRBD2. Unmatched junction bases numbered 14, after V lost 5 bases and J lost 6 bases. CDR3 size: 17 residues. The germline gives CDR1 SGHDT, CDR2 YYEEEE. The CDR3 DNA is TGTGCCAGCAGTTCCCTAGGACTAGCGGGCTCAGGCGATACGCAGTATTTT. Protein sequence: CASSSLGLAGSGDTQYF.

CDR3 protein: CASSLDRAKNIQYF. The CDR3 region has the DNA TGTGCCAGCAGTTTAGACAGAGCCAAAAACATTCAGTACTTC. This chain uses TRBV6-6 with TRBJ2-4; D possibly corresponds to TRBD1 (5 bases). Germline CDR1 reads MNHNY; CDR2 reads SVGAGI (reference sequence). CDR3 length: 14 residues. Trimming pared 4 bases from V and 0 bases from J, leaving 7 bases between.

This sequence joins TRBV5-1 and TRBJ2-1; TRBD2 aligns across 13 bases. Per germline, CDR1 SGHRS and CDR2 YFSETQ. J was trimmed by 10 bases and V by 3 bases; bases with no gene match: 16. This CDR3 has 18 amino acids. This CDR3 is CASSYGGLAGRGVGEQFF. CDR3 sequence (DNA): TGCGCCAGCAGCTACGGGGGACTAGCGGGACGAGGGGTAGGAGAGCAGTTCTTC.

This CDR3 reads CASSRGRDYEQYF. As DNA, the CDR3 is TGTGCCAGTAGTCGCGGGAGGGATTACGAGCAGTACTTC. The rearrangement joins TRBV19 to TRBJ2-7, with 9 bases aligning to TRBD2. The CDR3 has 13 residues. Trimming removed 5 bases from V and 4 bases from J; junction bases left unmatched: 3. Germline V gene data show CDR1 as LNHDA and CDR2 as SQIVND (reference sequence).

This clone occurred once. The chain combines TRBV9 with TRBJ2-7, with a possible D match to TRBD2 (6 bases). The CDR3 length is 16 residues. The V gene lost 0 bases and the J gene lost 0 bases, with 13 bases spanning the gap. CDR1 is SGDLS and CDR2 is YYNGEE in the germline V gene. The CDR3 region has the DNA TGTGCCAGCAGCGTAGCATCGGAGGGGAGCTCCTACGAGCAGTACTTC. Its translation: CASSVASEGSSYEQYF.

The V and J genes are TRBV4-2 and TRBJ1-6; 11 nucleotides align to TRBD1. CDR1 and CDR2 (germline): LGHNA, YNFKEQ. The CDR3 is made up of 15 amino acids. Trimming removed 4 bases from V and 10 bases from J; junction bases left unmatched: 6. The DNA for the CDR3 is TGTGCCAGCAGCCTTCGGACAGGGGGCGACTCACCCCTCCACTTT. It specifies CASSLRTGGDSPLHF.

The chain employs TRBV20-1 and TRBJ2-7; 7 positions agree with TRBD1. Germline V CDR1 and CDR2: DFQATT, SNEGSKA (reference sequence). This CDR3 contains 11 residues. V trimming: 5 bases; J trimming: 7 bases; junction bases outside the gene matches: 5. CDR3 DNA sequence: TGCAGTGCTCGGACAGGTCAAGAGCAGTACTTC. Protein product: CSARTGQEQYF.

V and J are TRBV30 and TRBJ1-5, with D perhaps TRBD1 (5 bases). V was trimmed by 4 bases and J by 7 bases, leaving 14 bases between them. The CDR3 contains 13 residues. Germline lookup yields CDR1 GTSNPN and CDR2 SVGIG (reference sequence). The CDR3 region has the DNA TGTGCCTGGACGAGGCAGGGAGGACAGCCCCAGCATTTT. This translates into CAWTRQGGQPQHF.

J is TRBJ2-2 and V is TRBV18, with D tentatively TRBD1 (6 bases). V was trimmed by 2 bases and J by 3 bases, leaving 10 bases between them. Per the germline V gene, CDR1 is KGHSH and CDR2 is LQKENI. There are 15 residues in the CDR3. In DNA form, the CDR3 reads TGTGCCAGCTCACCAATCCAGGGGTACACCGGGGAGCTGTTTTTT. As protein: CASSPIQGYTGELFF.

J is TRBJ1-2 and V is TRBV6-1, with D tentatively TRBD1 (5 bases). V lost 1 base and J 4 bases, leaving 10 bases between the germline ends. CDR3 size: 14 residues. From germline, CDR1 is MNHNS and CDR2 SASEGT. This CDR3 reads CASSEEGRAYGYTF. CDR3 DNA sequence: TGTGCCAGCAGTGAAGAAGGCAGGGCCTATGGCTACACCTTC.

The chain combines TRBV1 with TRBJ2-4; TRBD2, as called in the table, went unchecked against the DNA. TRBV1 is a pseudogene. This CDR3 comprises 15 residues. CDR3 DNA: TGCACCAGCAGCCAACACTGCGGGGTGGGAAACATTCAGTACTTC. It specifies CTSSQHCGVGNIQYF.

The DNA of the CDR3 is TGTGCCAGCACCGGGGGCTGGGAGACCCAGTACTTC. Amino acids: CASTGGWETQYF. The J gene is TRBJ2-5, the V gene TRBV7-9; the D gene could be TRBD1 or TRBD2 (6 bases each). The germline V gene encodes CDR1 SEHNR and CDR2 FQNEAQ (reference sequence). The V end lost 7 bases, the J end lost 5 bases, and 11 bases lay between the germline ends. The CDR3 length is 12 residues.

DNA of the CDR3: TGCGCCAGCAGCCAAGATCCAGGGCTAGCGGGAGCTTACGAGCAGTACTTC. Translation: CASSQDPGLAGAYEQYF. This rearrangement joins TRBV4-3 to TRBJ2-7, with 10 bases that match TRBD2. This CDR3 is 17 amino acids long. With 0 bases clipped from V and 4 bases from J, the junction kept 9 bases outside the gene matches. Germline assignment: CDR1 LGHNA and CDR2 YSLEER.

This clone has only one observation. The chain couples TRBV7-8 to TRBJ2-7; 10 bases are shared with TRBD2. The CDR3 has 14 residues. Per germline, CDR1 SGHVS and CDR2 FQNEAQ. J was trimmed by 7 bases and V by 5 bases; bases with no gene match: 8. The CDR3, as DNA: TGTGCCAGCAGCCTCAGCGGGAGGGCCAAAGAGCAGTACTTC. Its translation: CASSLSGRAKEQYF.

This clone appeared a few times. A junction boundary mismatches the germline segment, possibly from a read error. The CDR3 DNA sequence: TGTGCCAGCAGCCTGGGCCGACAAGGGACCCAGTACTTC. Its protein is CASSLGRQGTQYF. V and J are TRBV11-2 and TRBJ2-5; D is unresolved. The germline V gene has CDR1 SGHAT and CDR2 FQNNGV. The CDR3 extends over 13 amino acids.

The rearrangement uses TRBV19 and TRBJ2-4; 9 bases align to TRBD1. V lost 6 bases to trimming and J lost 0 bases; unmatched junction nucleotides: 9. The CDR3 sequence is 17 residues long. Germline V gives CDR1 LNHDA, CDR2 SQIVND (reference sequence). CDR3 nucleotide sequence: TGTGCCAGTAGAGGGACAGGGCCTAGGTTAGCCAAAAACATTCAGTACTTC. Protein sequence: CASRGTGPRLAKNIQYF.

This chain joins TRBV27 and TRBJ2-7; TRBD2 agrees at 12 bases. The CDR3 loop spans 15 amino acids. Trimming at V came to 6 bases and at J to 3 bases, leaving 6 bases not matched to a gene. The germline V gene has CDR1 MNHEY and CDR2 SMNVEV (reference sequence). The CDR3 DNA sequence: TGTGCCAGCAGGTCGCTAGCGGGGGGGGACTACGAGCAGTACTTC. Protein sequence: CASRSLAGGDYEQYF.

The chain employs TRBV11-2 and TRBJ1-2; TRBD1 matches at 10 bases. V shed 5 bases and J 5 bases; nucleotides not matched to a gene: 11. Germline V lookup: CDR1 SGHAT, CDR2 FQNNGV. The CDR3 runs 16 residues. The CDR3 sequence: CASSKRGGQGDYGYTF. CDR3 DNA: TGTGCCAGCAGCAAGAGGGGAGGACAGGGGGATTATGGCTACACCTTC. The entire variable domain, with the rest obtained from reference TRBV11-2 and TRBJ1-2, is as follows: EAGVAQSPRYKIIEKRQSVAFWCNPISGHATLYWYQQILGQGPKLLIQFQNNGVVDDSQLPKDRFSAERLKGVDSTLKIQPAKLEDSAVYLCASSKRGGQGDYGYTFGSGTRLTVV.

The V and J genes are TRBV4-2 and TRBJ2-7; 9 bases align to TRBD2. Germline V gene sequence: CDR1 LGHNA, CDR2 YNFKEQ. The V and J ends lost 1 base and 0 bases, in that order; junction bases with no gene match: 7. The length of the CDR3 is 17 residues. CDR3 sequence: CASSQALASGNSYEQYF. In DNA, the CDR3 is TGTGCCAGCAGCCAAGCCCTGGCTAGCGGGAACTCCTACGAGCAGTACTTC.

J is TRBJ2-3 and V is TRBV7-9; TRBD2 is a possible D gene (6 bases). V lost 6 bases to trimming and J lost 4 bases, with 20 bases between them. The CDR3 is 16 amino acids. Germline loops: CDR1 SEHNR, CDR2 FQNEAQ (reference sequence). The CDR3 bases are TGTGCCAGCAGTCCCCCTGGCGGGATGGGGGCAGATACGCAGTATTTT. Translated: CASSPPGGMGADTQYF.

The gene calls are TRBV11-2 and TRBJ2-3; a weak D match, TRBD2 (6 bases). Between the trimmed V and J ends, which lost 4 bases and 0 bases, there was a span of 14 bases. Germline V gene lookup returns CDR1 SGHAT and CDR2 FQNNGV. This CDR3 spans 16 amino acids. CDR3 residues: CASSSPLATSTDTQYF. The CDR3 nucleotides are TGTGCCAGCAGCTCACCCCTAGCGACTAGCACAGATACGCAGTATTTT.

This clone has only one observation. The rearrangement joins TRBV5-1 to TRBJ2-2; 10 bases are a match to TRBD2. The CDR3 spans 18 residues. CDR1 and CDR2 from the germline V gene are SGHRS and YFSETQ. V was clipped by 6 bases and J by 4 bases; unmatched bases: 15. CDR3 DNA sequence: TGCGCCAGCAACCTGGGGCCAGCGGGAGGGCCGGGCACCGGGGAGCTGTTTTTT. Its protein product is CASNLGPAGGPGTGELFF.

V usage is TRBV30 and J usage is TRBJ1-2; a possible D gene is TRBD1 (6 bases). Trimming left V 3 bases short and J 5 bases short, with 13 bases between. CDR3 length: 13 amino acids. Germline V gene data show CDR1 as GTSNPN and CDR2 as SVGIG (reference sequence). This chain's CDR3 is CAWSTGSGYGYTF. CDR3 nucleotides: TGTGCCTGGAGCACAGGGTCTGGTTATGGCTACACCTTC.

The CDR3 region is CASSQSDNEAFF. The CDR3 coding sequence is TGTGCCAGCAGCCAATCGGACAATGAAGCTTTCTTT. The chain employs TRBV7-9 and TRBJ1-1; TRBD1 is a possible D gene (5 bases). This CDR3 comprises 12 residues. Trimming stripped 5 bases from V and 7 bases from J, with 11 bases between. The germline V gene has CDR1 SEHNR and CDR2 FQNEAQ (reference sequence).

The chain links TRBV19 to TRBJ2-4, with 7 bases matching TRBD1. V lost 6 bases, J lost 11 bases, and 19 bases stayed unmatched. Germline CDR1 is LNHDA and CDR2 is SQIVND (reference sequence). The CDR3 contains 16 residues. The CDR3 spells CASSFGDRQARLLQYF. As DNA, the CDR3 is TGTGCCAGTAGCTTCGGGGACAGACAAGCAAGGTTACTTCAGTACTTC.

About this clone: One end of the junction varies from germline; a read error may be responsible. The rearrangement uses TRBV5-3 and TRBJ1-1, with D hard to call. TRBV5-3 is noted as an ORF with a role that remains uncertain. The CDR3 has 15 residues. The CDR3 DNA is TGTGTCAGAAGCTTGTTAACCGAGGGGAACACTGAAGCTTTCTTT. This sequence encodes CVRSLLTEGNTEAFF.

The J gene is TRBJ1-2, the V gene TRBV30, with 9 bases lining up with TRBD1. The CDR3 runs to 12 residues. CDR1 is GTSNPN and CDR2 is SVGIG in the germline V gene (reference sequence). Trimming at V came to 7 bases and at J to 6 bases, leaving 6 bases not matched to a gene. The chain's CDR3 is CAFPQGAHGYTF. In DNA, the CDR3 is TGTGCCTTTCCACAGGGGGCCCATGGCTACACCTTC.